Listed here are 13 T cell receptor beta chains from one sample, sequenced in a study of immune characteristics of hereditary and idiopathic chronic pancreatitis. The method was immunoSEQ multiplex PCR; TCRdb's version includes in-frame clones alone and lacks a portion of them. This table has about 2,000 clones, around 76% appearing once. The pancreas tissue came from patients undergoing total pancreatectomy with islet autotransplantation. Sequencing was carried out using pancreas tissue with hereditary chronic pancreatitis. The receptor set was obtained from a human donor with chronic pancreatitis.

The chain carries TRBV5-6 and TRBJ1-2; no clear D gene. V was trimmed by 3 bases and J by 9 bases, leaving 12 bases between them. CDR1 is SGHDT, CDR2 YYEEEE, per germline. The length of the CDR3 is 12 residues. The CDR3 spells CASSSLSASYTF. The CDR3 DNA follows: TGTGCCAGCAGCTCCCTAAGTGCAAGCTACACCTTC.

This rearrangement joins TRBV4-3 to TRBJ2-1; 8 nucleotides align to TRBD1. CDR1 is LGHNA, CDR2 YSLEER, per germline. This CDR3 is built from 14 residues. V trimming: 3 bases; J trimming: 11 bases; junction bases outside the gene matches: 9. CDR3 nucleotide sequence: TGCGCCAGCAGCCACACTACAGGGGGTTTACAGCAGTTCTTC. Protein sequence: CASSHTTGGLQQFF.

This clone was observed a single time. This chain links TRBV7-3 with TRBJ2-1; TRBD2 agrees at 15 bases. Germline values: CDR1 SGHTA, CDR2 FQGTGA. The CDR3 sequence is 17 residues long. After removal of 4 bases from V and 6 bases from J, the junction contained 7 bases not matched to a gene. The CDR3 sequence: CASSYPGLAGGRNEQFF. CDR3 DNA: TGTGCCAGCAGCTACCCGGGACTAGCGGGAGGACGCAATGAGCAGTTCTTC.

The gene calls are TRBV12-3 or TRBV12-4 and TRBJ1-5; D is ambiguous. This CDR3 spans 13 amino acids. V lost 7 bases and J lost 0, with 7 bases in between. CDR3 residues: CASKEDSNQPQHF. The CDR3 nucleotides read TGTGCCAGCAAAGAGGATAGCAATCAGCCCCAGCATTTT.

V is TRBV5-1 and J is TRBJ2-7, with TRBD1 matching 9 bases. The ends lost 3 bases at V and 0 bases at J; junction bases unmatched: 4. The CDR3 is made up of 15 amino acids. Germline V gene lookup returns CDR1 SGHRS and CDR2 YFSETQ. The CDR3 DNA is TGCGCCAGCAGCTCTCGACAGGGGGGCTCCTACGAGCAGTACTTC. Amino acids: CASSSRQGGSYEQYF.

The genes are TRBV4-1 and TRBJ1-1; D ambiguous. V was clipped by 1 base and J by 7 bases, with 10 bases between them. This CDR3 contains 13 residues. The V gene's germline CDR1 is MGHRA and CDR2 YSYEKL. The CDR3 nucleotides read TGCGCCAGCAGCCAAGCCCTCACGAGTGAAGCTTTCTTT. This sequence encodes CASSQALTSEAFF.

The chain links TRBV2 to TRBJ1-4; a possible D gene is TRBD1 (5 bases). This CDR3 spans 13 amino acids. V shed 8 bases and J shed 8 bases, with 15 bases lying between them. The V gene's germline CDR1 is SNHLY and CDR2 FYNNEI. This CDR3 reads CASATAPWEKLFF. CDR3 DNA sequence: TGTGCCAGCGCGACAGCCCCATGGGAAAAACTGTTTTTT. Full variable domain (rest looked up from reference TRBV2 and TRBJ1-4): EPEVTQTPSHQVTQMGQEVILRCVPISNHLYFYWYRQILGQKVEFLVSFYNNEISEKSEIFDDQFSVERPDGSNFTLKIRSTKLEDSAMYFCASATAPWEKLFFGSGTQLSVL.

The chain joins TRBV6-4 to TRBJ2-3, with 8 bases matching TRBD2. Germline V gene lookup returns CDR1 MRHNA and CDR2 SNTAGT. The CDR3 loop spans 13 amino acids. The junction had 1 base not matched to a gene; V was cut back by 6 bases and J by 2 bases. The chain's CDR3 is CASSGGATDTQYF. For the CDR3, the DNA is TGTGCCAGCAGCGGGGGGGCCACAGATACGCAGTATTTT.

The chain combines TRBV3-1 (or the pseudogene TRBV3-2) with TRBJ1-4; D not certain. V was trimmed by 3 bases and J by 2 bases, leaving 7 bases between them. Germline assignment: CDR1 LGHDT and CDR2 YNNKEL (reference sequence). CDR3 size: 14 residues. The CDR3 DNA is TGTGCCAGCAGCCAGGAACAGACTAATGAAAAACTGTTTTTT. Its protein product is CASSQEQTNEKLFF.

The J gene is TRBJ1-2, the V gene TRBV10-2, with TRBD1 as a possible D gene (6 bases). CDR3 length equals 14 residues. Germline CDR1 and CDR2: WSHSY and SAAADI. The V end lost 3 bases, the J end lost 5 bases, and 13 bases lay between the germline ends. CDR3 bases: TGCGCCAGCAGTGAAGGGGGTCCTCGATATGGCTACACCTTC. Encoded protein: CASSEGGPRYGYTF.

The chain has TRBV28 and TRBJ2-3; TRBD1 might be the D (5 bases). The CDR3 is made up of 13 amino acids. V shed 6 bases and J shed 4 bases, with 11 bases lying between them. The germline V gene has CDR1 MDHEN and CDR2 SYDVKM. CDR3 sequence (DNA): TGTGCCAGCAGGCATAGGGGTTCAGATACGCAGTATTTT. This sequence encodes CASRHRGSDTQYF.

The CDR3 loop is CASSQDEQVRSPLHF. Written as DNA, the CDR3 is TGTGCCAGCAGCCAAGATGAACAGGTAAGGTCACCCCTCCACTTT. The chain has TRBV14 and TRBJ1-6; TRBD1 might be the D (5 bases). CDR3 length: 15 amino acids. In germline, CDR1 is SGHDN, CDR2 FVKESK. The V end lost 0 bases, the J end lost 10 bases, and 13 bases lay between the germline ends.

The chain combines TRBV24-1 with TRBJ2-1; 10 positions agree with TRBD2. V lost 4 bases to trimming and J lost 5 bases; unmatched junction nucleotides: 4. The CDR3 runs to 15 residues. The V gene's germline CDR1 is KGHDR and CDR2 SFDVKD. The CDR3 spells CATSDQGLADNEQFF. CDR3 sequence (DNA): TGTGCCACCAGTGACCAAGGACTAGCGGACAATGAGCAGTTCTTC.